One and the same sample provided the 24 T cell receptor beta chains below, sequenced in a study of cytomegalovirus exposure and HLA in healthy donors listed by TCRdb under 2017. The library was prepared using the immunoSEQ multiplex PCR assay. The multiplex PCR relied on a mix of 60 forward primers for TCR Vbeta segments and 13 reverse primers for TCR Jbeta segments. Held by TCRdb, this immuneACCESS table contains in-frame sequences only and omits some clones. Under half of the omission traces to an unresolved V gene where checked; the cause of the rest is unknown. Present in this sample are 150,000 to 200,000 clones, 81% of which were seen just once. Around 2.1% of the sample is taken by the ten largest. Sequences were obtained from PBMCs. These receptors were taken from a woman under 30 in good health and CMV-seropositive.

The chain uses TRBV6-5 and TRBJ2-7; D is possibly TRBD2 (6 bases). V lost 4 bases to trimming and J lost 12 bases, with 13 bases between them. Germline-derived CDR1 and CDR2 are MNHEY and SVGAGI. This CDR3 region has 11 residues. The CDR3 sequence: CASSSMRDWYF. As DNA, the CDR3 is TGTGCCAGCAGTTCCATGAGGGACTGGTACTTC.

The chain carries TRBV5-8 and TRBJ2-1; the match to TRBD2 covers 7 bases. V dropped 4 bases and J dropped 4; count of bases not matched to a gene: 8. The CDR3 is 15 amino acids. The V gene's germline CDR1 is SGHTS and CDR2 YDEGEE. In DNA, the CDR3 is TGTGCCAGCAGCCAGAGCGGGGCGCGGTACAATGAGCAGTTCTTC. It specifies CASSQSGARYNEQFF.

J is TRBJ2-3 and V is TRBV28; 8 bases agree with TRBD2. Trimming removed 4 bases from V and 2 bases from J; junction bases left unmatched: 11. Germline values: CDR1 MDHEN, CDR2 SYDVKM. The CDR3 covers 17 residues. DNA of the CDR3: TGTGCCAGCAGTTCCAGCTATGGACTAGCTGACACAGATACGCAGTATTTT. Translated: CASSSSYGLADTDTQYF.

In this sample, this clone turned up once. V gene TRBV6-5 combines with J gene TRBJ1-2, with 8 nucleotides matching TRBD1. This CDR3 comprises 12 residues. V trimming: 11 bases; J trimming: 4 bases; junction bases outside the gene matches: 6. The V gene's germline CDR1 is MNHEY and CDR2 SVGAGI. CDR3 sequence: CADRGEGYGYTF. Written as DNA, the CDR3 is TGTGCCGACAGGGGCGAGGGCTATGGCTACACCTTC.

This clone appeared a single time. This chain links TRBV30 with TRBJ1-5; 12 nucleotides line up with TRBD1. V lost 0 bases and J lost 6; bases outside the gene matches: 6. The CDR3 runs 16 residues. Looked up from germline, CDR1 is GTSNPN and CDR2 is SVGIG (reference sequence). The CDR3 region has the DNA TGTGCCTGGAGTGTCTTGGGGACAGGGGGCAGTCAGCCCCAGCATTTT. Translated: CAWSVLGTGGSQPQHF.

The V call is TRBV25-1, the J call TRBJ1-6; D is possibly TRBD1 (5 bases). Trimming left V 7 bases short and J 10 bases short, with 17 bases between. CDR1 and CDR2 from the germline V gene are MGHDK and SYGVNS. The CDR3 covers 14 residues. CDR3 in amino acids: CASNPRGSSSPLHF. CDR3 DNA: TGTGCCAGCAACCCAAGGGGCAGTTCCTCACCCCTCCACTTT.

This sequence joins TRBV4-2 and TRBJ2-5, with D tentatively TRBD2 (6 bases). Trimming cost V 3 bases and J 5 bases, with 19 bases left between them. Germline V lookup: CDR1 LGHNA, CDR2 YNFKEQ. This CDR3 has 16 amino acids. The CDR3 spells CASSQVLGGVAETQYF. DNA for the CDR3: TGTGCCAGCAGCCAGGTCCTCGGCGGGGTCGCGGAGACCCAGTACTTC.

Turning to this clone: The sample has other DNA sequences that encode this CDR3 too. The rearrangement joins TRBV6-4 to TRBJ2-2, with D possibly being TRBD1 (5 bases). The CDR3 extends over 14 amino acids. Germline assignment: CDR1 MRHNA and CDR2 SNTAGT. Deletions cut 3 bases from V and 5 bases from J, with 10 bases between. The CDR3 bases are TGTGCCAGCAGTGATGGAAGGGGTACCGGGGAGCTGTTTTTT. Protein: CASSDGRGTGELFF.

This chain connects TRBV9 to TRBJ2-2; the D is unclear. The CDR3 has 12 residues. Trimming left V 3 bases short and J 7 bases short, with 7 bases between. Germline CDR1 and CDR2: SGDLS and YYNGEE. The CDR3 DNA is TGTGCCAGCAGCGGTTCTAGCGGGGAGCTGTTTTTT. Translated, it gives CASSGSSGELFF.

The chain employs TRBV5-6 and TRBJ1-2; 8 nucleotides match TRBD1. The CDR3 contains 16 residues. Looked up from germline, CDR1 is SGHDT and CDR2 is YYEEEE. V shed 4 bases and J 4 bases; nucleotides not matched to a gene: 12. The CDR3 sequence: CASSLEGQGAPYGYTF. For the CDR3, the DNA is TGTGCCAGCAGCCTGGAGGGTCAGGGGGCCCCCTATGGCTACACCTTC. The entire variable domain, with the rest obtained from reference TRBV5-6 and TRBJ1-2, is as follows: DAGVTQSPTHLIKTRGQQVTLRCSPKSGHDTVSWYQQALGQGPQFIFQYYEEEERQRGNFPDRFSGHQFPNYSSELNVNALLLGDSALYLCASSLEGQGAPYGYTFGSGTRLTVV.

The chain has TRBV7-2 and TRBJ2-1; D may be TRBD2 (5 bases). This CDR3 contains 14 residues. V lost 5 bases and J lost 5, with 13 bases in between. Per germline, CDR1 SGHTA and CDR2 FQGNSA. CDR3 amino acids: CASSRDRKDNEQFF. The CDR3 DNA is TGTGCCAGCAGCCGGGATCGAAAGGACAATGAGCAGTTCTTC.

This sequence joins TRBV30 and TRBJ2-7; the match to TRBD1 covers 9 bases. Per germline, CDR1 GTSNPN and CDR2 SVGIG (reference sequence). Trimming took 3 bases from V and 3 from J; bases not matched to a gene: 6. This CDR3 contains 14 residues. For the CDR3, the DNA is TGTGCCTGGAGCGGGGGACAGGGCTTCTACGAGCAGTACTTC. Protein product: CAWSGGQGFYEQYF.

This clone was counted once. The CDR3 loop reads CASRGGQSNQPQHF. The CDR3 nucleotides read TGTGCCAGCAGGGGAGGACAAAGCAATCAGCCCCAGCATTTT. The chain couples TRBV2 to TRBJ1-5, with D possibly matching TRBD1 (5 bases). This CDR3 spans 14 amino acids. CDR1 and CDR2 (germline): SNHLY, FYNNEI. The V gene lost 6 bases and the J gene lost 1 base, with 10 bases spanning the gap.

V and J are TRBV6-1 and TRBJ2-5; possibly TRBD2 for D (6 bases). The germline V and J ends were trimmed by 8 bases and 5 bases, with 15 bases remaining between them. The CDR3 is made up of 13 amino acids. Germline lookup yields CDR1 MNHNS and CDR2 SASEGT. This CDR3 reads CASPRPAGETQYF. Written as DNA, the CDR3 is TGTGCCAGCCCTCGCCCTGCGGGGGAGACCCAGTACTTC.

The chain couples TRBV5-1 to TRBJ2-2; a possible D gene is TRBD1 (8 bases). Trimming shortened V by 3 bases and J by 4 bases, and 16 bases separated the two germline ends. The CDR3 sequence is 16 residues long. Germline-derived CDR1 and CDR2 are SGHRS and YFSETQ. CDR3 coding DNA: TGCGCCAGCAGCTCCAGGACAGGGAGGGGCACCGGGGAGCTGTTTTTT. Translation: CASSSRTGRGTGELFF. Full variable domain (remainder filled in from reference TRBV5-1 and TRBJ2-2): KAGVTQTPRYLIKTRGQQVTLSCSPISGHRSVSWYQQTPGQGLQFLFEYFSETQRNKGNFPGRFSGRQFSNSRSEMNVSTLELGDSALYLCASSSRTGRGTGELFFGEGSRLTVL.

The chain joins TRBV6-5 to TRBJ2-5; perhaps TRBD2 as D (5 bases). Deletions cut 9 bases from V and 1 base from J, with 12 bases between. CDR1 is MNHEY, CDR2 SVGAGI, per germline. This CDR3 has 13 residues. CDR3 in amino acids: CASHGSGQETQYF. Here the CDR3 DNA reads TGTGCCAGTCATGGGAGTGGCCAAGAGACCCAGTACTTC.

As to this clone: One end of the junction is discordant with germline, which a read error may explain. The chain's CDR3 is CSSSLGATEAFF. Written as DNA, the CDR3 is TGTTCCAGCAGCTTAGGGGCAACTGAAGCTTTCTTT. The rearrangement uses TRBV7-9 and TRBJ1-1; weak D call: TRBD1 (5 bases). Germline CDR1 and CDR2: SEHNR and FQNEAQ (reference sequence). The CDR3 has 12 amino acids.

The chain couples TRBV19 to TRBJ2-5, with D possibly TRBD2 on 5 matching bases. Trimming stripped 3 bases from V and 7 bases from J, with 18 bases between. CDR1 is LNHDA and CDR2 is SQIVND in the germline V gene (reference sequence). The CDR3 sequence is 15 residues long. CDR3 protein: CASSMRTPAVGTQYF. The CDR3 nucleotides read TGTGCCAGTAGTATGAGGACTCCCGCGGTGGGGACCCAGTACTTC.

The rearrangement joins TRBV2 to TRBJ2-1, with TRBD2 matching 15 bases. The CDR3 sequence is 13 residues long. Per the germline V gene, CDR1 is SNHLY and CDR2 is FYNNEI. Trimming took 8 bases from V and 9 from J; bases not matched to a gene: 2. CDR3 DNA sequence: TGTGCCAGCGGACTAGCGGGGGGGCTTGAGCAGTTCTTC. Amino acid sequence: CASGLAGGLEQFF.

This sequence joins TRBV7-3 and TRBJ2-1; D perhaps matches TRBD2 (5 bases). V was shortened by 1 base and J by 12 bases, with 13 bases between the two germline ends. Germline CDR1 reads SGHTA; CDR2 reads FQGTGA. This CDR3 has 13 residues. The DNA of the CDR3 is TGTGCCAGCAGCTTAAGGATGGGAGACGTGCAGTTCTTC. Residues: CASSLRMGDVQFF.

The chain links TRBV30 to TRBJ1-6; D is undetermined. V was pared by 2 bases and J by 5 bases, with 7 bases between. Germline-derived CDR1 and CDR2 are GTSNPN and SVGIG (reference sequence). This CDR3 is built from 13 residues. Written as DNA, the CDR3 is TGTGCCTGGAGTATTCAGAATAATTCACCCCTCCACTTT. Encoded protein: CAWSIQNNSPLHF.

The chain recombines TRBV14 with TRBJ1-1; 9 bases map to TRBD1. The germline V gene has CDR1 SGHDN and CDR2 FVKESK. Trimming cost V 2 bases and J 6 bases; bases outside gene matches: 19. This CDR3 has 19 amino acids. CDR3: CASSQRWELLGTGRAEAFF. DNA of the CDR3: TGTGCCAGCAGCCAAAGATGGGAATTGTTGGGGACAGGGAGGGCTGAAGCTTTCTTT.

The V and J genes are TRBV2 and TRBJ1-1; TRBD1 is a possible D gene (6 bases). The germline CDR1 and CDR2 sequences are SNHLY and FYNNEI. V lost 5 bases, J lost 5 bases, and 18 bases lay in between. CDR3 length: 15 amino acids. Here the CDR3 DNA reads TGTGCCAGCAGTTCGCTCCGGACAGCGGGGACTGAAGCTTTCTTT. It encodes CASSSLRTAGTEAFF.

This clone was picked up a small number of times. J is TRBJ2-7 and V is TRBV28, with 10 bases fitting TRBD1. The CDR3 covers 14 residues. Germline-derived CDR1 and CDR2 are MDHEN and SYDVKM. V lost 3 bases and J lost 2; bases outside the gene matches: 1. The CDR3 loop is CASSFDRGPYEQYF. The CDR3 bases are TGTGCCAGCAGTTTCGACAGGGGGCCCTACGAGCAGTACTTC.